This entry is about one T cell receptor beta chain. Its antigen is not identified. Here immunoSEQ multiplex PCR was the method, and the copy in TCRdb shows in-frame clones only, minus some. This sample has fewer than 30,000 clones; about 80% occur once, and the top ten carry roughly 13%. The germline gives CDR1 SGHTA, CDR2 FQGNSA. CDR3 length equals 18 residues. Germline trimming cut 4 bases from V and 3 bases from J; bases unmatched to any gene: 13. This entry comes from a study of early stage breast cancer tumors. Study-wide background: Samples were sequenced at around 10-fold average coverage. Study results and caveats: Blood repertoires resembled normal breast more than tumor. Compared with adjacent normal breast, tumors showed approximately 2.5-fold denser, more clonal T cells.

Source material: blood. The source is a person aged 55-75 years with breast cancer. This rearrangement joins TRBV7-2 to TRBJ1-2; 11 nucleotides line up with TRBD1. In DNA, the CDR3 is TGTGCCAGCAGCTCGGGGCGGGACAGGGGGTTCAGTTACTATGGCTACACCTTC. Its protein is CASSSGRDRGFSYYGYTF.